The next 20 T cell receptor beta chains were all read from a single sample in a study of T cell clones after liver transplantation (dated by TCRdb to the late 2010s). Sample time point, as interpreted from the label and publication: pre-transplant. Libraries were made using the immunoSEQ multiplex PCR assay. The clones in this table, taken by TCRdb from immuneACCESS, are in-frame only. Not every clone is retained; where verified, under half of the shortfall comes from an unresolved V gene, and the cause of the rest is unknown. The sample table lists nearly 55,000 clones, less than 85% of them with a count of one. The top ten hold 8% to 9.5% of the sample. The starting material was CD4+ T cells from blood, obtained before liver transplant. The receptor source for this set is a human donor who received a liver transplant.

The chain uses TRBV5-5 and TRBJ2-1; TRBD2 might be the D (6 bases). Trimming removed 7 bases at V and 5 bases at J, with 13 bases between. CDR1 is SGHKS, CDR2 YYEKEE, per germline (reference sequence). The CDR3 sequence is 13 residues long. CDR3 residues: CASGIADNNEQFF. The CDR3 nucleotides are TGTGCCAGCGGCATAGCGGACAACAATGAGCAGTTCTTC. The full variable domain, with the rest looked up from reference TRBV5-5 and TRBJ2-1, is DAGVTQSPTHLIKTRGQQVTLRCSPISGHKSVSWYQQVLGQGPQFIFQYYEKEERGRGNFPDRFSARQFPNYSSELNVNALLLGDSALYLCASGIADNNEQFFGPGTRLTVL.

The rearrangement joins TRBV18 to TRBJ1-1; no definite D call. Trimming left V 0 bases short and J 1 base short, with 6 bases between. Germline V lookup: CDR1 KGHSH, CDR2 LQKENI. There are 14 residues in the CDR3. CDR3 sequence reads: CASSPPEGNTEAFF. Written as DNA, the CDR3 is TGTGCCAGCTCACCACCGGAGGGGAACACTGAAGCTTTCTTT. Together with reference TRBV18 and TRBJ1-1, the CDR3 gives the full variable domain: NAGVMQNPRHLVRRRGQEARLRCSPMKGHSHVYWYRQLPEEGLKFMVYLQKENIIDESGMPKERFSAEFPKEGPSILRIQQVVRGDSAAYFCASSPPEGNTEAFFGQGTRLTVV.

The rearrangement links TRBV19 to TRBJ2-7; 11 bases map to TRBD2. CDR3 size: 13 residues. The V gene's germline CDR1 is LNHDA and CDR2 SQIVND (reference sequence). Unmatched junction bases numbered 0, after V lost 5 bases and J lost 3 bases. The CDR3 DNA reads TGTGCCAGTAGTGGGACTAGCGGCTACGAGCAGTACTTC. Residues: CASSGTSGYEQYF.

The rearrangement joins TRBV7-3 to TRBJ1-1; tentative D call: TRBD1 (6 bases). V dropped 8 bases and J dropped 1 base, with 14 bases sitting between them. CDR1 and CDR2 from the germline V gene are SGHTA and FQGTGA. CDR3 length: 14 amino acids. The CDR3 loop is CASGNTGQNTEAFF. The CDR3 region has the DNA TGTGCCAGCGGAAACACGGGACAGAACACTGAAGCTTTCTTT.

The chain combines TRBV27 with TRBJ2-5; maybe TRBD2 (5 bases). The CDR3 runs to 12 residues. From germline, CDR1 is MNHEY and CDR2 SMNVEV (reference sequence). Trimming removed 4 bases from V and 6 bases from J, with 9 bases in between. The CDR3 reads CASSSRGKTQYF. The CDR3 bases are TGTGCCAGCAGTTCAAGAGGGAAGACCCAGTACTTC.

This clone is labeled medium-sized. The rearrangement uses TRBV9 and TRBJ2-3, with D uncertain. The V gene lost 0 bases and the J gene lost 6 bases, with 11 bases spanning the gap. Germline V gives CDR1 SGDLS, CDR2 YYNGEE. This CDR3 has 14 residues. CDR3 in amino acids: CASSVAAYGDTQYF. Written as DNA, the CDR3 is TGTGCCAGCAGCGTAGCCGCGTACGGGGATACGCAGTATTTT. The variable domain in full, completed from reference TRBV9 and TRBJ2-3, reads DSGVTQTPKHLITATGQRVTLRCSPRSGDLSVYWYQQSLDQGLQFLIQYYNGEERAKGNILERFSAQQFPDLHSELNLSSLELGDSALYFCASSVAAYGDTQYFGPGTRLTVL.

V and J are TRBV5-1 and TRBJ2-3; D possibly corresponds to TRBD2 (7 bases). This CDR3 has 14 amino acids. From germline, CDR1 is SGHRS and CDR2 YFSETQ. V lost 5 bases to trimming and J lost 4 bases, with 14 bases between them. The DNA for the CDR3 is TGCGCCAGCAGGAGGGGGGGTGTCGCAGATACGCAGTATTTT. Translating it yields CASRRGGVADTQYF.

The CDR3 reads CASSVLKGLLNSYEQYF. The CDR3 DNA reads as TGTGCCAGCAGTGTTCTCAAGGGGCTGCTGAACTCCTACGAGCAGTACTTC. The chain links TRBV6-1 to TRBJ2-7; possibly TRBD1 for D (5 bases). V lost 4 bases to trimming and J lost 0 bases, with 19 bases between them. The CDR3 spans 17 residues. Looked up from germline, CDR1 is MNHNS and CDR2 is SASEGT.

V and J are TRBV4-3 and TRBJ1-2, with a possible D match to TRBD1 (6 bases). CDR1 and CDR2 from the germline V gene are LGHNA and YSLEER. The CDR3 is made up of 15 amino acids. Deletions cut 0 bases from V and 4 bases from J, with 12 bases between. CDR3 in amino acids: CASSQENRDLYGYTF. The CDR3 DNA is TGCGCCAGCAGCCAAGAAAACAGGGATCTCTATGGCTACACCTTC.

The CDR3 protein is CASSIGRGRPYEAFF. Here the CDR3 DNA reads TGTGCCAGTAGTATAGGAAGGGGGCGGCCCTATGAAGCTTTCTTT. The V gene is TRBV19, the J gene TRBJ1-1, with 7 bases lining up with TRBD1. CDR3 size: 15 residues. The germline gives CDR1 LNHDA, CDR2 SQIVND (reference sequence). J gave up 7 bases and V 1 base, and 9 bases lay outside the gene matches.

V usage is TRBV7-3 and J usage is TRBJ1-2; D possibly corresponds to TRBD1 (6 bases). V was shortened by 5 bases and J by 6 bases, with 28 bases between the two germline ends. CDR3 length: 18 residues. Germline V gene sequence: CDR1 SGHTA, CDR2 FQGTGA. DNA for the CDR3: TGTGCCAGCAGCCCGAACTCTCGGCGGGGCAGGGACATAGATGGCTACACCTTC. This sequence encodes CASSPNSRRGRDIDGYTF.

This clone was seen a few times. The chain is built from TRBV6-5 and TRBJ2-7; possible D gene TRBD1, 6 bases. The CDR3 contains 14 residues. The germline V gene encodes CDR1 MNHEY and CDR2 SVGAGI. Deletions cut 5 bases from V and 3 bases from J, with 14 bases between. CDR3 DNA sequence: TGTGCCAGCAGTGAAGGGGGATTAATCTACGAGCAGTACTTC. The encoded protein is CASSEGGLIYEQYF.

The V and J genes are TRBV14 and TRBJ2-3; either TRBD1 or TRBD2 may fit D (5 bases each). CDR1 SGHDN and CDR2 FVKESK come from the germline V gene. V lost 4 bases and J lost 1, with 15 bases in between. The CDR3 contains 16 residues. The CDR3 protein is CASSRGTGLRTDTQYF. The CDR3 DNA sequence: TGTGCCAGCAGCCGAGGGACCGGCCTACGCACAGATACGCAGTATTTT.

The CDR3 loop is CASSAEKDTQYF. The CDR3 DNA sequence: TGTGCCAGCAGTGCCGAGAAAGATACGCAGTATTTT. The chain is built from TRBV2 and TRBJ2-3; D ambiguous. The CDR3 is 12 residues long. Looked up from germline, CDR1 is SNHLY and CDR2 is FYNNEI. V lost 4 bases and J lost 5, with 7 bases in between.

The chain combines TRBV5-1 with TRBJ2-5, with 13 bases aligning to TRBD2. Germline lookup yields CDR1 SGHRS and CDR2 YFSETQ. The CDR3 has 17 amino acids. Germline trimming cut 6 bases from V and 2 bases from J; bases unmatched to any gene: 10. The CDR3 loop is CASTKGTSGVGQETQYF. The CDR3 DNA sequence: TGCGCCAGCACTAAGGGGACTAGCGGGGTCGGTCAAGAGACCCAGTACTTC.

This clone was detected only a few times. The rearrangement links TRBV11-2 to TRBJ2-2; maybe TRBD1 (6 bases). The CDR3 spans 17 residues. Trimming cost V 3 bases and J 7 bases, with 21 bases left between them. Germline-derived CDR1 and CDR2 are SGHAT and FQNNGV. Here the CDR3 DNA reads TGTGCCAGCAGCTTGGGAACAGGGACCCCTTCGAGCGGGGAGCTGTTTTTT. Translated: CASSLGTGTPSSGELFF.

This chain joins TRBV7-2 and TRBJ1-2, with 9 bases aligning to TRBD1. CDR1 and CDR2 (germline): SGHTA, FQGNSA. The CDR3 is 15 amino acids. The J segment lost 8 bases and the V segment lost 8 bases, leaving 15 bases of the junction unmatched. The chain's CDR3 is CASGSSRDRVWGYTF. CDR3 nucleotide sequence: TGTGCCAGCGGAAGTAGCCGGGACAGGGTTTGGGGCTACACCTTC.

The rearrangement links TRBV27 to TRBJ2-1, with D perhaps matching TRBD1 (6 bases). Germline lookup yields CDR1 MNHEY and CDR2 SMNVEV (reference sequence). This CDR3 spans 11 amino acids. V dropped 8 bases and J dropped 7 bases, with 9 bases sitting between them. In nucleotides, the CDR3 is TGTGCCAGCGGGACATATAATGAGCAGTTCTTC. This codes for CASGTYNEQFF.

CDR3 bases: TGTGCCAGCAGTTACGGGCAGCCCAGGGGAAACACCATATATTTT. Protein product: CASSYGQPRGNTIYF. This sequence joins TRBV6-6 and TRBJ1-3; D uncertain. V lost 2 bases and J 4 bases, leaving 12 bases between the germline ends. CDR1 and CDR2 (germline): MNHNY, SVGAGI (reference sequence). The CDR3 covers 15 residues.

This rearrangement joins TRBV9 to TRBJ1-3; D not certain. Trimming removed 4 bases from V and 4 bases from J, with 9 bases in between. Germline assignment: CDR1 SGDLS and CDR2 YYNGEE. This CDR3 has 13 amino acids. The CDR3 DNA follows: TGTGCCAGCAGCTCCCCCCCGGGAAACACCATATATTTT. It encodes CASSSPPGNTIYF.